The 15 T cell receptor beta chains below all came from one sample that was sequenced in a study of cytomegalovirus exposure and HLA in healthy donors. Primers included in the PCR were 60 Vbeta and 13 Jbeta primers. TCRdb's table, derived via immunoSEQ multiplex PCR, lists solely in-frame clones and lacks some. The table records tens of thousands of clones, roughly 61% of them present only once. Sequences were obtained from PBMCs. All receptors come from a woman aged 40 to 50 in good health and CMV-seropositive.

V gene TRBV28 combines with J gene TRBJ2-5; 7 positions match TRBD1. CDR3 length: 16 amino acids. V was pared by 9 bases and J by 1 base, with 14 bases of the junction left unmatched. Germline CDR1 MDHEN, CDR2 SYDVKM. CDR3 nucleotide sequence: TGTGCCAGTTCAGACCGGGACAGAGTGTCCCAAGAGACCCAGTACTTC. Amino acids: CASSDRDRVSQETQYF.

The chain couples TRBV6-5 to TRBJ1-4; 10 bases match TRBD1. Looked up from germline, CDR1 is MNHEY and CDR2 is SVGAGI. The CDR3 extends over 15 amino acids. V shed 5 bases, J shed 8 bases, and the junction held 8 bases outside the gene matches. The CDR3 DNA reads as TGTGCCAGCAGTGGTTTGGGGACAGGGGTCGAAAAACTGTTTTTT. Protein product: CASSGLGTGVEKLFF.

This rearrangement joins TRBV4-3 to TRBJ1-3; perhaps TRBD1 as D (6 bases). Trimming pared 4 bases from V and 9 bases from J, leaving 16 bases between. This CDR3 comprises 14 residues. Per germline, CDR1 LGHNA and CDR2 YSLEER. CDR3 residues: CASSRSVQGGTIYF. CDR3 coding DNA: TGCGCCAGCAGCCGGAGCGTACAGGGCGGCACCATATATTTT.

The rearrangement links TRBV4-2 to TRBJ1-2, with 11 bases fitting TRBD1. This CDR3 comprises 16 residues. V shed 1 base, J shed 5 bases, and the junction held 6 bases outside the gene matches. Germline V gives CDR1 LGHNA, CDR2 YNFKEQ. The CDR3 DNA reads TGTGCCAGCAGCCAAGGGACAGGGGGCGAGAATTATGGCTACACCTTC. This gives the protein CASSQGTGGENYGYTF.

The CDR3 region has the DNA TGCAGCGTCCTTGGAGAAACCGGGGAGCTGTTTTTT. This sequence encodes CSVLGETGELFF. The rearrangement uses TRBV29-1 and TRBJ2-2; D is unclear. V was pared by 6 bases and J by 5 bases, with 10 bases between. Looked up from germline, CDR1 is SQVTM and CDR2 is ANQGSEA. This CDR3 has 12 residues.

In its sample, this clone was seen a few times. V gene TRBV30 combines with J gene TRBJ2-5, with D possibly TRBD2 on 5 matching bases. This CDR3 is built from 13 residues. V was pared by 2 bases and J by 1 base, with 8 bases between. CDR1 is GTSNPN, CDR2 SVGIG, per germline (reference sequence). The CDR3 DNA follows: TGTGCCTGGAGTAGCGGACTCCAAGAGACCCAGTACTTC. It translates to CAWSSGLQETQYF.

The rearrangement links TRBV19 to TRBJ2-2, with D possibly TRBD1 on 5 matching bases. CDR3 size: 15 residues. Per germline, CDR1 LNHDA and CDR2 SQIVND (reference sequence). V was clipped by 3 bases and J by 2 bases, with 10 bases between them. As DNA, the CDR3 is TGTGCCAGTAGTATTGACGACAGCAACACCGGGGAGCTGTTTTTT. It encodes CASSIDDSNTGELFF.

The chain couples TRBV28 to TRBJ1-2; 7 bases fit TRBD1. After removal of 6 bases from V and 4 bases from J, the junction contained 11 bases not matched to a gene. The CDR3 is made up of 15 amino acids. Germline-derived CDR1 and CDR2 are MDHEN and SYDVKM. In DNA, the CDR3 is TGTGCCAGCAGAAGAACCCCCGGGACAGCCTATGGCTACACCTTC. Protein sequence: CASRRTPGTAYGYTF.

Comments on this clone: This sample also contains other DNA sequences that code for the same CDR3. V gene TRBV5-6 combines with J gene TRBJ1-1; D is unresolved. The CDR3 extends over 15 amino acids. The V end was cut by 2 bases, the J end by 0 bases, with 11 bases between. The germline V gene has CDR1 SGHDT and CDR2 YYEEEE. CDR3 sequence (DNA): TGTGCCAGCAGCTTCCCTGGAGCCATGAACACTGAAGCTTTCTTT. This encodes CASSFPGAMNTEAFF.

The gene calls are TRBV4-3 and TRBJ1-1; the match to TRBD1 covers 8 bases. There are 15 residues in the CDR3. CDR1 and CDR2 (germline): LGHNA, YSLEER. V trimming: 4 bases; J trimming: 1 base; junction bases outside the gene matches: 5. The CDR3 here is CASSLNDRGNTEAFF. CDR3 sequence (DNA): TGCGCCAGCAGCCTCAACGACAGGGGGAACACTGAAGCTTTCTTT.

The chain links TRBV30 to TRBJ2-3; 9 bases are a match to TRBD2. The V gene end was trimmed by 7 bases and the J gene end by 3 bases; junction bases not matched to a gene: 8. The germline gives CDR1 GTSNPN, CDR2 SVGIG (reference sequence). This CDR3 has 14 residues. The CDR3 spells CASLAGEITDTQYF. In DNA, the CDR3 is TGTGCCTCTTTAGCGGGAGAAATTACAGATACGCAGTATTTT. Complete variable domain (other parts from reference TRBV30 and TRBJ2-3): SQTIHQWPATLVQPVGSPLSLECTVEGTSNPNLYWYRQAAGRGLQLLFYSVGIGQISSEVPQNLSASRPQDRQFILSSKKLLLSDSGFYLCASLAGEITDTQYFGPGTRLTVL.

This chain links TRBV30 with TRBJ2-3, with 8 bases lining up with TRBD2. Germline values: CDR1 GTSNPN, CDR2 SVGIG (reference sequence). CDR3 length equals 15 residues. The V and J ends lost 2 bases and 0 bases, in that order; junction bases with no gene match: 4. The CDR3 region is CAWSRTGGSTDTQYF. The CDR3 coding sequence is TGTGCCTGGAGTCGTACGGGGGGGAGCACAGATACGCAGTATTTT. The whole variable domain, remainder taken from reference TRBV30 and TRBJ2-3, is SQTIHQWPATLVQPVGSPLSLECTVEGTSNPNLYWYRQAAGRGLQLLFYSVGIGQISSEVPQNLSASRPQDRQFILSSKKLLLSDSGFYLCAWSRTGGSTDTQYFGPGTRLTVL.

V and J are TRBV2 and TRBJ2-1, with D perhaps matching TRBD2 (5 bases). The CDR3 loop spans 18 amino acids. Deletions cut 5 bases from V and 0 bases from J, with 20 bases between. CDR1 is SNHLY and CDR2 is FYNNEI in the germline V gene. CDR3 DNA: TGTGCCAGCAGTTCCGGAGCGGCCATGGGTAGCTCCTACAATGAGCAGTTCTTC. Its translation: CASSSGAAMGSSYNEQFF.

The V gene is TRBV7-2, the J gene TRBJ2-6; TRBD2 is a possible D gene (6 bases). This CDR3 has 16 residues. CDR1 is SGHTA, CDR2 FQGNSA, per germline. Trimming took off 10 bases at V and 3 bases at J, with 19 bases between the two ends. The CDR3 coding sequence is TGTGCCAACAACGCACCCCACGGGGGTGGGGCCAACGTCCTGACTTTC. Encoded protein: CANNAPHGGGANVLTF.

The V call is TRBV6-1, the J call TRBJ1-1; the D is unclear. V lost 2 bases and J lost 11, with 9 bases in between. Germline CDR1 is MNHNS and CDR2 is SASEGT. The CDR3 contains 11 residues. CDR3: CASSEFSIAFF. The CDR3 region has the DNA TGTGCCAGCAGTGAATTCAGTATTGCTTTCTTT.